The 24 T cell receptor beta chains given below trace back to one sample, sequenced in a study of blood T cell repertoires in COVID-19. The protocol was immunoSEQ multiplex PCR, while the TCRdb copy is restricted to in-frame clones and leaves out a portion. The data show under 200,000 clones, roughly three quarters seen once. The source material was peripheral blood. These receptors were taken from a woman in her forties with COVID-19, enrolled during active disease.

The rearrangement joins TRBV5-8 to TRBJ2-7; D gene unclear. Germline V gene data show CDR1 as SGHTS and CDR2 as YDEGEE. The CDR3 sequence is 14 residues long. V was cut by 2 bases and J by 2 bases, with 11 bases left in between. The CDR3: CASSFNSATYEQYF. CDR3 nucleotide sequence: TGTGCCAGCAGCTTTAACAGTGCGACCTACGAGCAGTACTTC.

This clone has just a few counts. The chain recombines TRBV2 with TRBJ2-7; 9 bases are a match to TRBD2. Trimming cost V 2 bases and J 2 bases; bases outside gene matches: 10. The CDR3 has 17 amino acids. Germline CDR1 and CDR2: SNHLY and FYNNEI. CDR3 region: CASSEWASAGGAYEQYF. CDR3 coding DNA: TGTGCCAGCAGTGAATGGGCATCAGCGGGGGGCGCCTACGAGCAGTACTTC.

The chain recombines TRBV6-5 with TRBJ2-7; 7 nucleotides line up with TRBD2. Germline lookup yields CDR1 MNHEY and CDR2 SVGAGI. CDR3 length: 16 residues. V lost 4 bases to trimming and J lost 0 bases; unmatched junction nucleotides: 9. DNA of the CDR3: TGTGCCAGCAGTTGGGGGGGGACCCCGGGCTCCTACGAGCAGTACTTC. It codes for CASSWGGTPGSYEQYF.

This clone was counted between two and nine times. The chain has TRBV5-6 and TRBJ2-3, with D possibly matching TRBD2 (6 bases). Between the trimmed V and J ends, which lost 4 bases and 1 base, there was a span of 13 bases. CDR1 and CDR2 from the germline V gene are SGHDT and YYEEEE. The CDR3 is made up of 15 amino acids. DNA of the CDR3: TGTGCCAGCAGCCGGTCGGGGGTGCGCACAGATACGCAGTATTTT. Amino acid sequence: CASSRSGVRTDTQYF.

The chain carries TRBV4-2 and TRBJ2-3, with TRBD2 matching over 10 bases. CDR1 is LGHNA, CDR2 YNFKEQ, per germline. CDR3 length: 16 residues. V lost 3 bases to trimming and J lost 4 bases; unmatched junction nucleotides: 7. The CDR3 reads CASSQRAGGPADTQYF. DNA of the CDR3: TGTGCCAGCAGCCAGCGAGCGGGGGGGCCGGCAGATACGCAGTATTTT.

The CDR3 DNA is TGTGCCAGCAGCCAGACAATTACTAACTATGGCTACACCTTC. Its translation: CASSQTITNYGYTF. J is TRBJ1-2 and V is TRBV7-2, with D uncertain. Looked up from germline, CDR1 is SGHTA and CDR2 is FQGNSA. The ends were cut back, 5 bases at V and 0 bases at J, with 10 bases in the middle. The CDR3 length is 14 residues.

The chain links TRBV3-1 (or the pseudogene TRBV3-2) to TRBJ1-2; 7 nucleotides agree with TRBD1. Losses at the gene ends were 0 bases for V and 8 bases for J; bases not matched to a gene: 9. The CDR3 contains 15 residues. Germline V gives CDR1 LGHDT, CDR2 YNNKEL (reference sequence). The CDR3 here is CASSQDEGGRGGYTF. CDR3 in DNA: TGTGCCAGCAGCCAAGATGAAGGGGGCCGAGGGGGCTACACCTTC.

CDR3 coding DNA: TGTGCCAGCACCAAACCCACAGGGGGTGAAGCTTTCTTT. Protein: CASTKPTGGEAFF. This chain connects TRBV28 to TRBJ1-1; 8 bases line up with TRBD1. The germline CDR1 and CDR2 sequences are MDHEN and SYDVKM. J lost 7 bases, V lost 7 bases, and 8 bases had no gene match. This CDR3 comprises 13 residues.

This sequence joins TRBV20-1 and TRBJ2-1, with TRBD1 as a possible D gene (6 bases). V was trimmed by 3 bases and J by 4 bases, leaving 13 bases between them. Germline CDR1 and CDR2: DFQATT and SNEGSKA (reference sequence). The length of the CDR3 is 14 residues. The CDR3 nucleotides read TGCAGTGCTAGTTCTACAGGGAGATACAATGAGCAGTTCTTC. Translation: CSASSTGRYNEQFF.

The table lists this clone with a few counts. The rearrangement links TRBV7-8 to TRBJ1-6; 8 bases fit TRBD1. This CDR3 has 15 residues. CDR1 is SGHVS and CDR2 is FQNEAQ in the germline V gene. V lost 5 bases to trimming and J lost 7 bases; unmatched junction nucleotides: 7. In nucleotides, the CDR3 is TGTGCCAGCAGCCTTCAGGGGGCGGGAAATTCACCCCTCCACTTT. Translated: CASSLQGAGNSPLHF.

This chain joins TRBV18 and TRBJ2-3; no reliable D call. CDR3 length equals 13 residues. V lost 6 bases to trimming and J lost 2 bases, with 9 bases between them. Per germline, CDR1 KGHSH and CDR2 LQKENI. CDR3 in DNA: TGTGCCAGCTCCCCTGTGGCCACAGATACGCAGTATTTT. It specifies CASSPVATDTQYF.

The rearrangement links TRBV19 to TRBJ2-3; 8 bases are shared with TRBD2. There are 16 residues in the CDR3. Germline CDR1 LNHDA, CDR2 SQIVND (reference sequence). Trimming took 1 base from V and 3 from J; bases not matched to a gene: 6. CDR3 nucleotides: TGTGCCAGTAGTATAGCTCTAGCGGGTTTTACAGATACGCAGTATTTT. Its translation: CASSIALAGFTDTQYF.

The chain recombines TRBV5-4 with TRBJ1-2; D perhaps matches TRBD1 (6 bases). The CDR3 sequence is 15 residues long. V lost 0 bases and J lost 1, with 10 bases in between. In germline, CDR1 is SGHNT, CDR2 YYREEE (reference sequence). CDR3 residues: CASSLGDTINYGYTF. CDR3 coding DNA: TGTGCCAGCAGCTTGGGGGACACGATTAACTATGGCTACACCTTC.

DNA of the CDR3: TGTGCCTGGAGTGTAGGGCAGGGGGCGAAAGCTTTCTTT. Encoded protein: CAWSVGQGAKAFF. This rearrangement joins TRBV30 to TRBJ1-1; 8 bases map to TRBD1. Germline assignment: CDR1 GTSNPN and CDR2 SVGIG (reference sequence). With 0 bases clipped from V and 9 bases from J, the junction kept 6 bases outside the gene matches. CDR3 size: 13 residues.

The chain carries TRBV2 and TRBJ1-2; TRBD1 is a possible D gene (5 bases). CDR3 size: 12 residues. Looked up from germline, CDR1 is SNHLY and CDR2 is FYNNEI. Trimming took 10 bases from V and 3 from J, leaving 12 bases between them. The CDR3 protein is CATAETDYGYTF. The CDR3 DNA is TGTGCCACCGCCGAGACAGACTATGGCTACACCTTC.

The CDR3 region is CASSSTRRLAGIGDEQYF. CDR3 sequence (DNA): TGTGCCAGCAGCTCTACCCGGCGGCTAGCGGGGATAGGCGACGAGCAGTACTTC. The chain employs TRBV5-4 and TRBJ2-7; 9 positions agree with TRBD2. CDR3 length: 18 residues. Germline lookup yields CDR1 SGHNT and CDR2 YYREEE (reference sequence). Trimming cost V 3 bases and J 5 bases; bases outside gene matches: 18.

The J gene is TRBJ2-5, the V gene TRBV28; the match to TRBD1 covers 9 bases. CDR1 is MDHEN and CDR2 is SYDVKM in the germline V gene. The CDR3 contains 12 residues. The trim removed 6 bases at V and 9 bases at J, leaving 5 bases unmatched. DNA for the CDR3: TGTGCCAGCAGACAGGGGGCGGGGGCCCAGTACTTC. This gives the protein CASRQGAGAQYF.

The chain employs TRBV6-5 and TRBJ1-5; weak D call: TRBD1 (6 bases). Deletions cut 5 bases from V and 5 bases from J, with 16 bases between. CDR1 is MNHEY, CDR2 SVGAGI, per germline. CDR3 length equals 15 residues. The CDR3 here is CASSPRAGEHQPQHF. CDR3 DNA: TGTGCCAGCAGTCCCCGGGCAGGGGAACATCAGCCCCAGCATTTT.

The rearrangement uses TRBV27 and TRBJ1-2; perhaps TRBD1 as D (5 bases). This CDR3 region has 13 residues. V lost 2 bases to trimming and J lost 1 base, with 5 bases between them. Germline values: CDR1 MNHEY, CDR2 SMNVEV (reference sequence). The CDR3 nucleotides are TGTGCCAGCAGTTTAGACAGTAACTATGGCTACACCTTC. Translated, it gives CASSLDSNYGYTF.

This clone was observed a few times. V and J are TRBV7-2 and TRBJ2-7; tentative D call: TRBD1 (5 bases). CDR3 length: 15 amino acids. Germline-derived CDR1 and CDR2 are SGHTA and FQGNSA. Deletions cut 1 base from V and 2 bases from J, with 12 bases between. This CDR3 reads CASSLEGIATYEQYF. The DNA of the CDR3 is TGTGCCAGCAGCTTAGAGGGGATTGCGACCTACGAGCAGTACTTC.

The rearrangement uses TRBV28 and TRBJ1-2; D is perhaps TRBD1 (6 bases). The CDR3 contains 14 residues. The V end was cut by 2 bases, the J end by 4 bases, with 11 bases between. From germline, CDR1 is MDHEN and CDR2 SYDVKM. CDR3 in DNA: TGTGCCAGCAGTTTAGCGGACAGCCCCTATGGCTACACCTTC. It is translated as CASSLADSPYGYTF.

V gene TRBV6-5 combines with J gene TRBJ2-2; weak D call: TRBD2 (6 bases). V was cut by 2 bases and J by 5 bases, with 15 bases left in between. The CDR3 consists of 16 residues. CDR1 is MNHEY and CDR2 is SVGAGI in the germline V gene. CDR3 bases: TGTGCCAGCAGTTACCTGATTAGCGGTATTACCGGGGAGCTGTTTTTT. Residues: CASSYLISGITGELFF.

The CDR3 region has the DNA TGTGCCAGCAGCTTGGAGGGACAGGGCCATCAGCCCCAGCATTTT. Its translation is CASSLEGQGHQPQHF. The chain has TRBV5-5 and TRBJ1-5; 9 nucleotides agree with TRBD1. With 0 bases clipped from V and 5 bases from J, the junction kept 3 bases outside the gene matches. Germline lookup yields CDR1 SGHKS and CDR2 YYEKEE (reference sequence). This CDR3 is built from 15 residues.

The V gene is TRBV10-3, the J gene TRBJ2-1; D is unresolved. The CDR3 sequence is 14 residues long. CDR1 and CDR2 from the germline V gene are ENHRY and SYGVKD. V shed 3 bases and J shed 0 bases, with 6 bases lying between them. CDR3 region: CAISDPNSYNEQFF. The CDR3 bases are TGTGCCATCAGTGACCCAAACTCCTACAATGAGCAGTTCTTC.